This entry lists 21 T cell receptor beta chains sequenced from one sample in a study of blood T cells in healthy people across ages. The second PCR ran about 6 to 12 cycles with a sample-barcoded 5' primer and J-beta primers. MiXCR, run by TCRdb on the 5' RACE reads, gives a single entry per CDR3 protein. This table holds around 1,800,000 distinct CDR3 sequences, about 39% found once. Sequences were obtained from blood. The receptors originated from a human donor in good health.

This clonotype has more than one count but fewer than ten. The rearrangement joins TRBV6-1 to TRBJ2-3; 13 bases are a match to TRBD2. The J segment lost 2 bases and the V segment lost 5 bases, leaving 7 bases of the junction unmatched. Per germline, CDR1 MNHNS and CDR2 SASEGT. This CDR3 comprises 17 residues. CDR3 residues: CASSRGLAGRNTDTQYF. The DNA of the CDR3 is TGTGCCAGCAGTAGGGGACTAGCGGGGCGAAACACAGATACGCAGTATTTT.

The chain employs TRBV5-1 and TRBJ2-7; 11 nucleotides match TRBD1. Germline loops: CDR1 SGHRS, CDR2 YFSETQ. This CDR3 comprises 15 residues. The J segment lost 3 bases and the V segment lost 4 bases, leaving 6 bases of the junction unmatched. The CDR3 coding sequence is TGCGCCAGCAGCCCAGGGACAGGGGGATTCTACGAGCAGTACTTC. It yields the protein CASSPGTGGFYEQYF. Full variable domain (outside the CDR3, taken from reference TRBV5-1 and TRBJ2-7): KAGVTQTPRYLIKTRGQQVTLSCSPISGHRSVSWYQQTPGQGLQFLFEYFSETQRNKGNFPGRFSGRQFSNSRSEMNVSTLELGDSALYLCASSPGTGGFYEQYFGPGTRLTVT.

The CDR3 here is CASRQAGGTGELFF. DNA for the CDR3: TGTGCCAGCAGACAGGCGGGAGGCACCGGGGAGCTGTTTTTT. The chain carries TRBV6-6 and TRBJ2-2, with TRBD2 identical over 8 bases. Germline V CDR1 and CDR2: MNHNY, SVGAGI (reference sequence). After removal of 6 bases from V and 4 bases from J, the junction contained 4 bases not matched to a gene. CDR3 length: 14 amino acids.

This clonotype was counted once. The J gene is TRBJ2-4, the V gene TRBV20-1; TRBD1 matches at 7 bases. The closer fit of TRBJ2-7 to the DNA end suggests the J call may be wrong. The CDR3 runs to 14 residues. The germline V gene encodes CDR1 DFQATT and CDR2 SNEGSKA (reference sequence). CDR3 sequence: CSARRSGTAYEQYF. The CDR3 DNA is TGCAGTGCTAGGAGGTCAGGGACAGCTTACGAGCAGTACTTC.

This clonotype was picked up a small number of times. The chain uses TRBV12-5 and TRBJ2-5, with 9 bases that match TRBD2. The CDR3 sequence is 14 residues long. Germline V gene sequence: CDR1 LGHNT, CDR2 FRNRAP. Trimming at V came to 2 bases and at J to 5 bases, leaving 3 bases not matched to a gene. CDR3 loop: CASGLLGLAETQYF. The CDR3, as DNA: TGTGCTAGTGGTTTGCTCGGACTAGCGGAGACCCAGTACTTC.

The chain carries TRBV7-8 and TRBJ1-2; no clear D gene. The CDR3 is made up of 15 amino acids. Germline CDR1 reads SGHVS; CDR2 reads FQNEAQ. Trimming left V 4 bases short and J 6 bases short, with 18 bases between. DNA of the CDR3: TGTGCCAGCAGCTATAGCGTCCGGGGTAAAGATGGCTACACCTTC. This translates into CASSYSVRGKDGYTF.

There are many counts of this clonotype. The CDR3 here is CASSFRLAGEETQYF. CDR3 coding DNA: TGTGCCAGCAGCTTCAGACTAGCGGGCGAGGAGACCCAGTACTTC. The chain has TRBV7-2 and TRBJ2-5; 10 nucleotides match TRBD2. Unmatched junction bases numbered 6, after V lost 3 bases and J lost 5 bases. Germline V lookup: CDR1 SGHTA, CDR2 FQGNSA. The CDR3 runs 15 residues.

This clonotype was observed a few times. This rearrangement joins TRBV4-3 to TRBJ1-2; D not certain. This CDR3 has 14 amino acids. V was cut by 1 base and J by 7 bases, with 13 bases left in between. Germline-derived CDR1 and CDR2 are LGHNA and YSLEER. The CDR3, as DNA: TGCGCCAGCAGCCAAGGGCTAGTCTCCCTTGGCTACACCTTC. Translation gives CASSQGLVSLGYTF.

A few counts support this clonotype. The CDR3 sequence is CASSLRGQAGSNQPQHF. The CDR3 coding sequence is TGTGCCAGCAGTTTGAGGGGACAGGCAGGTAGCAATCAGCCCCAGCATTTT. The chain carries TRBV6-2 or TRBV6-3 and TRBJ1-5; 8 bases map to TRBD1. The germline gives CDR1 MNHEY, CDR2 SVGEGT. V lost 4 bases, J lost 0 bases, and 8 bases stayed unmatched. There are 17 residues in the CDR3.

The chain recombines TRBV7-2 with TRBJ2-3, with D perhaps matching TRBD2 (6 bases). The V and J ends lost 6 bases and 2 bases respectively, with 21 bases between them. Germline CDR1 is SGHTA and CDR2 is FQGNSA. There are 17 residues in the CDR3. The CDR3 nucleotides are TGTGCCAGCAGGAATCAATATGGCGGGGCGTACACAGATACGCAGTATTTT. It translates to CASRNQYGGAYTDTQYF.

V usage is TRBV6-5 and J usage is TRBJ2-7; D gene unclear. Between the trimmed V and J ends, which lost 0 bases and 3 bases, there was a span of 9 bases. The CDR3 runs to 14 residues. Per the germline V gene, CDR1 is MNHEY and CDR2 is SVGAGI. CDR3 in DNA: TGTGCCAGCAGTTACTCGAGTACGGACTACGAGCAGTACTTC. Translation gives CASSYSSTDYEQYF.

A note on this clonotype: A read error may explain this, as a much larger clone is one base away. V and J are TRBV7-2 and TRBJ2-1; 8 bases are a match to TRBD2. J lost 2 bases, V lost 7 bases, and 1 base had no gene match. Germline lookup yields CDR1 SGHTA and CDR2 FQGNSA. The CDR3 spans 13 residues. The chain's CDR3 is CASTGGAYNEQFF. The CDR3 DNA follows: TGTGCCAGCACGGGGGGGGCCTACAATGAGCAGTTCTTC.

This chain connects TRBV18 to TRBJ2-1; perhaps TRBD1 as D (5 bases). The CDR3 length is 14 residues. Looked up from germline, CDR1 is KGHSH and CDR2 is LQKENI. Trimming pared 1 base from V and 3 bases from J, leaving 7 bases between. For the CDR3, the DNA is TGTGCCAGCTCACCACGACAGAACTACAATGAGCAGTTCTTC. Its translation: CASSPRQNYNEQFF.

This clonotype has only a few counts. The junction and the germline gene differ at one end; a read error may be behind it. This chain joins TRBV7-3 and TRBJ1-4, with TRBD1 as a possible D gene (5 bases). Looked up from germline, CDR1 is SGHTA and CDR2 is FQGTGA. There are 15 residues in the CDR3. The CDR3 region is CASSLFGGANEKRFF. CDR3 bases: TGTGCCAGCAGCTTATTTGGCGGGGCTAATGAAAAACGGTTTTTT.

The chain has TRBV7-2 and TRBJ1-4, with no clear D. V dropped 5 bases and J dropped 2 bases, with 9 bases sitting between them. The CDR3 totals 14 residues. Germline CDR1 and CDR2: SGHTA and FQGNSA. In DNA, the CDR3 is TGTGCCAGCAGCCCTTGGACCACTAATGAAAAACTGTTTTTT. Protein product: CASSPWTTNEKLFF.

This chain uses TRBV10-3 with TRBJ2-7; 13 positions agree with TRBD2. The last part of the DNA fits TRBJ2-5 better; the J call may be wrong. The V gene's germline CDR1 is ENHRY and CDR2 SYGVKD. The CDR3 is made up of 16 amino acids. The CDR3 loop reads CAISSTSGGPGETQYF. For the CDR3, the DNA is TGTGCCATCAGTTCGACTAGCGGGGGGCCGGGGGAGACCCAGTACTTC.

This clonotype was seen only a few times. Here the CDR3 reads CASSFEQASPYEQYF. In nucleotides, the CDR3 is TGCGCCAGCAGCTTTGAGCAGGCTAGCCCCTACGAGCAGTACTTC. The chain uses TRBV5-1 and TRBJ2-7, with D tentatively TRBD2 (5 bases). Trimming took 2 bases from V and 2 from J, leaving 14 bases between them. Germline CDR1 reads SGHRS; CDR2 reads YFSETQ. CDR3 length: 15 residues.

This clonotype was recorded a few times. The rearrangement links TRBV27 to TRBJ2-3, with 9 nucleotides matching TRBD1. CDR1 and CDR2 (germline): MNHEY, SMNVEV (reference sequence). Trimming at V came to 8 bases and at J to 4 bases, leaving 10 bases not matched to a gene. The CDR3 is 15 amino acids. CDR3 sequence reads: CASQAGTGFPDTQYF. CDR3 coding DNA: TGTGCCAGCCAAGCCGGGACAGGGTTTCCAGATACGCAGTATTTT.

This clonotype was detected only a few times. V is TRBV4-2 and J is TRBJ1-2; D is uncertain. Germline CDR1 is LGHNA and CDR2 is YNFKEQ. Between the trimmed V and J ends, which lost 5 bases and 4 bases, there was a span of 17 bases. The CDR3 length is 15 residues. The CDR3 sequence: CASSDGGVEGYGYTF. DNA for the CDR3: TGTGCCAGCAGCGACGGCGGGGTTGAAGGCTATGGCTACACCTTC.

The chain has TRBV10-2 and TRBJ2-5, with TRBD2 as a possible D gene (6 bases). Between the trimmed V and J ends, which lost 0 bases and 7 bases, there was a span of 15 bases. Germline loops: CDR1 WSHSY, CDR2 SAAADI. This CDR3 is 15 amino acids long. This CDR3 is CASSESGGGEGTQYF. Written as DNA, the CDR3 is TGCGCCAGCAGTGAGTCGGGGGGAGGTGAAGGGACCCAGTACTTC.

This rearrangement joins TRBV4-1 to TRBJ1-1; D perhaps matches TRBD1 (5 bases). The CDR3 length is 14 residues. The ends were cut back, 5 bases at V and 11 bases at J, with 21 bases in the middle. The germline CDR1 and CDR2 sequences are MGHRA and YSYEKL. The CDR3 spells CASSGGRFSRGAFF. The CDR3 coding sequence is TGCGCCAGCAGCGGAGGTCGGTTCTCCCGGGGCGCTTTCTTT.